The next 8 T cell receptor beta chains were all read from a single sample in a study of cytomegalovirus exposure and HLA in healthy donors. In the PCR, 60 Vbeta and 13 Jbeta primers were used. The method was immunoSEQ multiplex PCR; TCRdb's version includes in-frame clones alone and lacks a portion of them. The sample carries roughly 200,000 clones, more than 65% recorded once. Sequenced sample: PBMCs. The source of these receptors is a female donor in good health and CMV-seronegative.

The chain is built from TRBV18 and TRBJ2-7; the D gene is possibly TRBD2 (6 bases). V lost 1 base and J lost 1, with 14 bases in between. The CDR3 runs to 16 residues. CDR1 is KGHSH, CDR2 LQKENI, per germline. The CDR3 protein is CASSPRVGEASYEQYF. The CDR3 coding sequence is TGTGCCAGCTCACCACGGGTAGGGGAGGCGTCCTACGAGCAGTACTTC.

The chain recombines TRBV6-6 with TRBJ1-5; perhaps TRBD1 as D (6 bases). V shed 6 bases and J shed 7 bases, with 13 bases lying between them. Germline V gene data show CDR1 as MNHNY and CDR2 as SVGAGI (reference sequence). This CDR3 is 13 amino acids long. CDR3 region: CASRSQGGQPQHF. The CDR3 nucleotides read TGTGCCAGCAGGTCACAGGGTGGACAGCCCCAGCATTTT.

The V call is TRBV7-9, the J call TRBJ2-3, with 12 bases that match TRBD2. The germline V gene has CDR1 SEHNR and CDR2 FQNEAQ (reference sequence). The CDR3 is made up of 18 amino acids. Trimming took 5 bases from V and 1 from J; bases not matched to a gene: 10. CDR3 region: CASSARLLAGGGTDTQYF. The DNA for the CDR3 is TGTGCCAGCAGCGCCCGATTACTAGCGGGAGGCGGCACAGATACGCAGTATTTT.

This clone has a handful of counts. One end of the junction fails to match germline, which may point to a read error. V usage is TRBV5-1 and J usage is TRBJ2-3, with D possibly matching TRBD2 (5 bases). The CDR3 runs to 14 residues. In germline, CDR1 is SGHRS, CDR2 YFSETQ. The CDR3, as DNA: TGCGCCAGCAGCTTGGAGGTAGCGCAGAATAGCGAGGATTTT. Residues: CASSLEVAQNSEDF. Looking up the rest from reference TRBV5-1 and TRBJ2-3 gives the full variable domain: KAGVTQTPRYLIKTRGQQVTLSCSPISGHRSVSWYQQTPGQGLQFLFEYFSETQRNKGNFPGRFSGRQFSNSRSEMNVSTLELGDSALYLCASSLEVAQNSEDFGPGTRLTVL.

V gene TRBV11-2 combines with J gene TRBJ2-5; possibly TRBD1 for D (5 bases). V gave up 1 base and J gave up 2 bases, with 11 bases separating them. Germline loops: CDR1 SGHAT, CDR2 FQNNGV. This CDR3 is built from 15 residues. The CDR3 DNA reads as TGTGCCAGCAGCTTAGGGGCAGGGTATCAAGAGACCCAGTACTTC. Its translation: CASSLGAGYQETQYF.

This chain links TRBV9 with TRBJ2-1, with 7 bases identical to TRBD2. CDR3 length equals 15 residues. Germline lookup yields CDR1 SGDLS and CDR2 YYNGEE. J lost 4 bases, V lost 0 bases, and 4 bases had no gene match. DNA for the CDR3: TGTGCCAGCAGCGTAGATGGGGGGGGGTACAATGAGCAGTTCTTC. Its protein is CASSVDGGGYNEQFF.

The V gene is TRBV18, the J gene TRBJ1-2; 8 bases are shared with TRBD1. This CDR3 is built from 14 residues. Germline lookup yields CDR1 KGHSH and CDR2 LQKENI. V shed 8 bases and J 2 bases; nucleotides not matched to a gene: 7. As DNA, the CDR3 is TGTGCCAGCCGCCAGACAGGGGAGAACTATGGCTACACCTTC. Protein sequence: CASRQTGENYGYTF.

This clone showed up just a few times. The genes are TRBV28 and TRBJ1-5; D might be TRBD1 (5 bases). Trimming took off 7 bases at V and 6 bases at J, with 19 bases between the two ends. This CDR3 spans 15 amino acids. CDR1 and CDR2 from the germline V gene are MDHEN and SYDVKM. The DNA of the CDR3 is TGTGCCAGCACGCTAAGGGGAGGTTGGGGTCAGCCCCAGCATTTT. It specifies CASTLRGGWGQPQHF. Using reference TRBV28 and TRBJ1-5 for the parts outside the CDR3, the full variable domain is DVKVTQSSRYLVKRTGEKVFLECVQDMDHENMFWYRQDPGLGLRLIYFSYDVKMKEKGDIPEGYSVSREKKERFSLILESASTNQTSMYLCASTLRGGWGQPQHFGDGTRLSIL.